One and the same sample provided the 2 T cell receptor beta chains below, sequenced in a study of blood T cell repertoires in COVID-19. Assay: immunoSEQ multiplex PCR; the TCRdb copy retains only in-frame clones and omits some. The sample has about 200,000 clones; approximately 82% are singletons. Specimen: PBMCs or T cells enriched from blood (not recorded which). Receptor source: a middle-aged man who had recovered from COVID-19.

This chain connects TRBV29-1 to TRBJ2-3; TRBD1 is a possible D gene (6 bases). This CDR3 comprises 15 residues. V was cut by 6 bases and J by 1 base, with 17 bases left in between. In germline, CDR1 is SQVTM, CDR2 ANQGSEA. In DNA form, the CDR3 reads TGCAGCGTCGAAACAGGGATGCGAGGCACAGATACGCAGTATTTT. This sequence encodes CSVETGMRGTDTQYF.

The chain couples TRBV7-9 to TRBJ2-2; a weak D match, TRBD1 (6 bases). Trimming stripped 1 base from V and 4 bases from J, with 10 bases between. The CDR3 is 15 amino acids. Germline V CDR1 and CDR2: SEHNR, FQNEAQ (reference sequence). In DNA, the CDR3 is TGTGCCAGCAGCTTAGACAGGGTAGTCACCGGGGAGCTGTTTTTT. Translated, it gives CASSLDRVVTGELFF.